This T cell receptor (beta chain) was sequenced during a study of cytomegalovirus exposure and HLA in healthy donors. Profiling relied on immunoSEQ multiplex PCR, and the TCRdb table lists in-frame clones only, not all of them. The data show some 50,000 clones, approximately 95% seen once. There are 11 residues in the CDR3. The V end lost 8 bases, the J end lost 4 bases, and 11 bases lay between the germline ends. The germline V gene encodes CDR1 GTSNPN and CDR2 SVGIG (reference sequence). The receptor was isolated from a woman between 18 and 29 years old in good health and CMV-seropositive. This chain connects TRBV30 to TRBJ1-2; D not certain. Source material: PBMCs. The chain's CDR3 is CARGSTYGYTF. CDR3 DNA sequence: TGTGCCCGAGGGAGTACCTATGGCTACACCTTC.